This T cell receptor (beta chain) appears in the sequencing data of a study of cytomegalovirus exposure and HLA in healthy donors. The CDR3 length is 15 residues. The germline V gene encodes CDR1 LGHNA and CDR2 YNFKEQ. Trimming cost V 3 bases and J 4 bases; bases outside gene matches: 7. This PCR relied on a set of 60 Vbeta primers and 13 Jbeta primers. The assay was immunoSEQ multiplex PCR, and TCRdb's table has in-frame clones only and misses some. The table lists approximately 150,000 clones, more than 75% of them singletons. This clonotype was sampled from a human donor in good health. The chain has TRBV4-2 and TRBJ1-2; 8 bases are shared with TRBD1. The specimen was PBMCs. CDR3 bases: TGTGCCAGCAGCCAGACAGACAGGGGAACCTATGGCTACACCTTC. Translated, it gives CASSQTDRGTYGYTF.